The 21 T cell receptor beta chains presented below share a single source sample, sequenced in a study of T cell responses to AZD1222 COVID-19 vaccine. Repertoires were generated with immunoSEQ multiplex PCR, while TCRdb's copy carries only in-frame clones and drops some. The data contain around 110,000 clones, 92% of them singletons. The sequencing used peripheral blood, collected 28 days after the second AZD1222 dose. The receptors stem from an adult who received the AZD1222 COVID-19 vaccine.

The chain employs TRBV6-5 and TRBJ1-1; possible D gene TRBD1, 5 bases. Germline V lookup: CDR1 MNHEY, CDR2 SVGAGI. The CDR3 is 16 amino acids. The ends were cut back, 0 bases at V and 0 bases at J, with 11 bases in the middle. The CDR3 region has the DNA TGTGCCAGCAGTTACTCGAGGGGCAGAATGAACACTGAAGCTTTCTTT. Residues: CASSYSRGRMNTEAFF.

V is TRBV7-9 and J is TRBJ1-4, with unresolved D. The CDR3 totals 17 residues. The ends were cut back, 1 base at V and 8 bases at J, with 20 bases in the middle. Looked up from germline, CDR1 is SEHNR and CDR2 is FQNEAQ (reference sequence). This chain's CDR3 is CASSLEFLRLPKEKLFF. CDR3 bases: TGTGCCAGCAGCTTAGAGTTTCTGCGACTCCCGAAAGAAAAACTGTTTTTT. Drawing the rest from reference TRBV7-9 and TRBJ1-4, the complete variable domain is DTGVSQNPRHKITKRGQNVTFRCDPISEHNRLYWYRQTLGQGPEFLTYFQNEAQLEKSRLLSDRFSAERPKGSFSTLEIQRTEQGDSAMYLCASSLEFLRLPKEKLFFGSGTQLSVL.

The chain joins TRBV28 to TRBJ1-1; D is unclear. Germline V CDR1 and CDR2: MDHEN, SYDVKM. The CDR3 spans 15 residues. Trimming pared 1 base from V and 4 bases from J, leaving 13 bases between. The CDR3 DNA sequence: TGTGCCAGCAGTTTATCTGAAGCCTGGGCCACTGAAGCTTTCTTT. The encoded protein is CASSLSEAWATEAFF.

This clone was found a few times. This chain joins TRBV5-1 and TRBJ2-1, with 8 bases that match TRBD2. The V segment lost 0 bases and the J segment 8 bases; nucleotides outside the gene matches: 7. This CDR3 contains 15 residues. CDR1 and CDR2 (germline): SGHRS, YFSETQ. CDR3 coding DNA: TGCGCCAGCAGCTTGGATACTAGCGGAATCGATGAGCAGTTCTTC. Residues: CASSLDTSGIDEQFF.

As concerns this clone: Other nucleotide sequences in the sample specify the same CDR3. Written as DNA, the CDR3 is TGCGCCAGCAGCATCCAAGAGACCCAGTACTTC. The encoded protein is CASSIQETQYF. The gene calls are TRBV5-1 and TRBJ2-5; D call uncertain. CDR1 and CDR2 (germline): SGHRS, YFSETQ. V dropped 4 bases and J dropped 1 base, with 2 bases sitting between them. The CDR3 runs to 11 residues.

This clone was counted between two and nine times. In nucleotides, the CDR3 is TGTGCCAGCAGCCACCCGACGGTCCTCAATGAAAAACTGTTTTTT. It encodes CASSHPTVLNEKLFF. V usage is TRBV3-1 (or the pseudogene TRBV3-2) and J usage is TRBJ1-4; D is unresolved. Looked up from germline, CDR1 is LGHDT and CDR2 is YNNKEL (reference sequence). V lost 3 bases to trimming and J lost 5 bases, with 13 bases between them. The CDR3 has 15 residues.

The rearrangement uses TRBV11-3 and TRBJ2-1; no firm D call. The germline gives CDR1 SGHNT, CDR2 YENEEA. CDR3 length: 13 amino acids. V was shortened by 6 bases and J by 2 bases, with 8 bases between the two germline ends. In DNA form, the CDR3 reads TGTGCCAGCAGTTACGATACCTACAATGAGCAGTTCTTC. Translation: CASSYDTYNEQFF.

The gene calls are TRBV4-1 and TRBJ1-4; D perhaps matches TRBD1 (5 bases). The V end lost 4 bases, the J end lost 8 bases, and 20 bases lay between the germline ends. The CDR3 contains 16 residues. The germline V gene encodes CDR1 MGHRA and CDR2 YSYEKL. CDR3 in DNA: TGCGCCAGCAGCCCGCAGACAAGACAGACACGGGAAAAACTGTTTTTT. It yields the protein CASSPQTRQTREKLFF.

DNA for the CDR3: TGTGCCAGCACCCACGGCAGGGAAAATTCACCCCTCCACTTT. This codes for CASTHGRENSPLHF. The chain recombines TRBV7-9 with TRBJ1-6, with a possible D match to TRBD1 (5 bases). This CDR3 contains 14 residues. V dropped 7 bases and J dropped 7 bases, with 14 bases sitting between them. Germline V gene data show CDR1 as SEHNR and CDR2 as FQNEAQ (reference sequence).

The J gene is TRBJ2-7, the V gene TRBV12-5; D gene unclear. Germline-derived CDR1 and CDR2 are LGHNT and FRNRAP. Trimming took off 6 bases at V and 0 bases at J, with 18 bases between the two ends. This CDR3 is 16 amino acids long. The CDR3 DNA is TGTGCTAGTGGGGGCTGGGGTGGCGGTCGCTCCTACGAGCAGTACTTC. The encoded protein is CASGGWGGGRSYEQYF.

The chain employs TRBV11-2 and TRBJ1-1, with TRBD1 identical over 7 bases. The ends lost 2 bases at V and 6 bases at J; junction bases unmatched: 3. CDR1 and CDR2 (germline): SGHAT, FQNNGV. This CDR3 is 13 amino acids long. CDR3 DNA sequence: TGTGCCAGCAGCTTACGGACAGGAGCTGAAGCTTTCTTT. Amino acid sequence: CASSLRTGAEAFF.

V is TRBV6-5 and J is TRBJ2-2; 8 nucleotides agree with TRBD1. This CDR3 region has 14 residues. V lost 5 bases and J lost 7; bases outside the gene matches: 6. Germline V gene data show CDR1 as MNHEY and CDR2 as SVGAGI. The CDR3 DNA reads TGTGCCAGCAGTAGGAACAGGGGGGTCGGGGAGCTGTTTTTT. Its translation is CASSRNRGVGELFF.

This clone has only a few counts. The chain is built from TRBV29-1 and TRBJ1-1, with D uncertain. CDR1 and CDR2 from the germline V gene are SQVTM and ANQGSEA. There are 12 residues in the CDR3. V shed 5 bases and J shed 1 base, with 8 bases lying between them. CDR3 in amino acids: CSVSRGNTEAFF. In DNA form, the CDR3 reads TGCAGCGTTTCCCGAGGGAACACTGAAGCTTTCTTT.

The rearrangement uses TRBV27 and TRBJ2-3; 7 bases are shared with TRBD2. The CDR3 is 13 amino acids. The germline CDR1 and CDR2 sequences are MNHEY and SMNVEV (reference sequence). The ends lost 6 bases at V and 6 bases at J; junction bases unmatched: 6. The CDR3: CASRGGSADTQYF. In DNA, the CDR3 is TGTGCCAGCAGGGGGGGGAGTGCTGATACGCAGTATTTT.

This chain joins TRBV3-1 (or the pseudogene TRBV3-2) and TRBJ1-3; 9 nucleotides line up with TRBD1. Germline V gene sequence: CDR1 LGHDT, CDR2 YNNKEL (reference sequence). J gave up 2 bases and V 3 bases, and 2 bases lay outside the gene matches. This CDR3 is 15 amino acids long. DNA of the CDR3: TGTGCCAGCAGCCAGGGACAGGGTACTGGAAACACCATATATTTT. Protein: CASSQGQGTGNTIYF.

The chain couples TRBV4-3 to TRBJ1-2; unclear D gene. The V and J ends lost 1 base and 0 bases respectively, with 3 bases between them. Looked up from germline, CDR1 is LGHNA and CDR2 is YSLEER. This CDR3 spans 13 amino acids. CDR3 nucleotides: TGCGCCAGCAGCCAAGGGGCTAACTATGGCTACACCTTC. Residues: CASSQGANYGYTF.

V and J are TRBV6-9 and TRBJ2-7, with TRBD1 identical over 10 bases. This CDR3 contains 13 residues. Germline V gives CDR1 MNHGY, CDR2 SVAAGI. V shed 9 bases and J 4 bases; nucleotides not matched to a gene: 6. The CDR3 nucleotides are TGTGCCAGGTTGGGACAGGGGTGGTACGAGCAGTACTTC. As protein: CARLGQGWYEQYF.

The chain is built from TRBV27 and TRBJ1-2; D is undetermined. Trimming removed 8 bases from V and 0 bases from J, with 16 bases in between. CDR3 length equals 15 residues. Germline CDR1 MNHEY, CDR2 SMNVEV (reference sequence). The CDR3 here is CASGKKDGANYGYTF. DNA of the CDR3: TGTGCCAGCGGTAAGAAGGACGGGGCTAACTATGGCTACACCTTC.

The chain recombines TRBV5-1 with TRBJ2-1; 7 bases fit TRBD1. In germline, CDR1 is SGHRS, CDR2 YFSETQ. CDR3 length: 13 amino acids. V dropped 3 bases and J dropped 9; count of bases not matched to a gene: 6. CDR3 sequence (DNA): TGCGCCAGCAGCTCCCCGGACAGGTTTGAGCAGTTCTTC. The encoded protein is CASSSPDRFEQFF.

This clone was detected once. In DNA, the CDR3 is TGCGCCAGCAGCCTAGGGCACTACGAGCAGTACTTC. Its translation: CASSLGHYEQYF. V is TRBV5-1 and J is TRBJ2-7, with no clear D. Germline V gene lookup returns CDR1 SGHRS and CDR2 YFSETQ. V lost 4 bases, J lost 3 bases, and 8 bases lay in between. This CDR3 has 12 amino acids.

The chain is built from TRBV11-2 and TRBJ2-7; the match to TRBD1 covers 11 bases. With V trimmed by 5 bases and J by 6 bases, 3 bases remained unmatched. CDR1 and CDR2 (germline): SGHAT, FQNNGV. The CDR3 is 13 amino acids. The CDR3 protein is CASSGQGAGEQYF. CDR3 coding DNA: TGTGCCAGCAGCGGACAGGGGGCGGGCGAGCAGTACTTC.